These 8 T cell receptor beta chains share one sample of origin, sequenced in a study of shared clonotypes between healthy human individuals. The table came from immunoSEQ multiplex PCR; TCRdb's copy has only in-frame clones and leaves some out. The repertoire has more than 850,000 clones, around three quarters of them found once; the top ten carry about 0.52%. Sequencing used memory CD4+ T cells from PBMCs. Documented subset: CD45RA-negative fraction. All receptors come from a man aged 18 to 30 in good health. Some clones in this sample may be carry-over from other donors' samples.

The V call is TRBV28, the J call TRBJ1-3; the D is unclear. V gave up 7 bases and J gave up 0 bases, with 16 bases separating them. The CDR3 spans 16 residues. The germline V gene has CDR1 MDHEN and CDR2 SYDVKM. CDR3 coding DNA: TGTGCCAGCACTCTAGGTGGTGGTTTCTCTGGAAACACCATATATTTT. Translating it yields CASTLGGGFSGNTIYF.

The gene calls are TRBV12-5 and TRBJ2-3, with D perhaps matching TRBD1 or TRBD2 (5 bases each). The CDR3 consists of 16 residues. V was clipped by 0 bases and J by 4 bases, with 14 bases between them. Germline V gives CDR1 LGHNT, CDR2 FRNRAP. In nucleotides, the CDR3 is TGTGCTAGTGGTTTGGTAGTAGGGACCGCCGCAGATACGCAGTATTTT. Its translation is CASGLVVGTAADTQYF.

This clone occurred a few times. The chain couples TRBV14 to TRBJ2-3; D unresolved. CDR3 length: 17 amino acids. Germline CDR1 SGHDN, CDR2 FVKESK. Trimming cost V 0 bases and J 2 bases, with 15 bases left between them. CDR3 region: CASSQDFVPLNTDTQYF. The CDR3 region has the DNA TGTGCCAGCAGCCAAGATTTCGTACCTTTAAACACAGATACGCAGTATTTT.

A few counts support this clone. The rearrangement joins TRBV7-9 to TRBJ1-1; unclear D gene. Trimming pared 2 bases from V and 5 bases from J, leaving 9 bases between. The CDR3 consists of 13 residues. Germline CDR1 is SEHNR and CDR2 is FQNEAQ (reference sequence). The CDR3 nucleotides are TGTGCCAGCAGCTTAAGTGTTCGGACTGAAGCTTTCTTT. Its translation is CASSLSVRTEAFF.

This clone was found a few times. The rearrangement joins TRBV2 to TRBJ1-1; no firm D call. Germline loops: CDR1 SNHLY, CDR2 FYNNEI. The V and J ends lost 6 bases and 7 bases respectively, with 9 bases between them. The CDR3 is made up of 11 amino acids. CDR3 amino acids: CASSATLEAFF. As DNA, the CDR3 is TGTGCCAGCAGCGCCACTCTTGAAGCTTTCTTT.

CDR3 amino acids: CASSLRGYEQYF. The CDR3 nucleotides read TGTGCCAGCAGCTTGCGCGGTTACGAGCAGTACTTC. The chain combines TRBV5-4 with TRBJ2-7; D is undetermined. The CDR3 is 12 amino acids. The germline CDR1 and CDR2 sequences are SGHNT and YYREEE (reference sequence). V lost 1 base and J lost 4, with 6 bases in between.

CDR3 sequence (DNA): TGTGCCAGCAGCCAAGAGGGGACCCGATCCACAGATACGCAGTATTTT. It translates to CASSQEGTRSTDTQYF. The chain links TRBV4-2 to TRBJ2-3; tentatively, D is TRBD1 or TRBD2 (5 bases each). V was cut by 0 bases and J by 2 bases, with 12 bases left in between. This CDR3 has 16 amino acids. Germline CDR1 reads LGHNA; CDR2 reads YNFKEQ.

The genes are TRBV2 and TRBJ2-3; 7 bases are a match to TRBD2. Germline V CDR1 and CDR2: SNHLY, FYNNEI. There are 15 residues in the CDR3. J was trimmed by 1 base and V by 2 bases; bases with no gene match: 3. Here the CDR3 reads CASSEKGLRTDTQYF. The CDR3 region has the DNA TGTGCCAGCAGTGAAAAGGGACTACGCACAGATACGCAGTATTTT.